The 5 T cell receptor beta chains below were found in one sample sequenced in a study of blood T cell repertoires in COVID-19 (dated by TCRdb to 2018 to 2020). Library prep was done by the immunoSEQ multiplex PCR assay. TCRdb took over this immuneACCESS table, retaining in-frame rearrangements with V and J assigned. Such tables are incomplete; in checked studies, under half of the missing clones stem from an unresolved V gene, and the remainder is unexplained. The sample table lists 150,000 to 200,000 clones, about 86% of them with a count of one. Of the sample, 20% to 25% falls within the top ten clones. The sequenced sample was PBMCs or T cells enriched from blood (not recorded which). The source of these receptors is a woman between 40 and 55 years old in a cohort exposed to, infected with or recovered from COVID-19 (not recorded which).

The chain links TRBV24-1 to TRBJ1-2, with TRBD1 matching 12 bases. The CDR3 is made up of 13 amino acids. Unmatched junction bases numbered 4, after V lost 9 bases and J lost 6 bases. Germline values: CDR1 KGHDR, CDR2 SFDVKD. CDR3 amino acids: CATPGTGGDGYTF. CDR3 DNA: TGTGCCACCCCCGGGACAGGGGGCGATGGCTACACCTTC.

CDR3 nucleotides: TGTGCCAGCAGCCAAGACCGCACCATATATTTT. It translates to CASSQDRTIYF. The chain recombines TRBV3-1 (or the pseudogene TRBV3-2) with TRBJ1-3; D gene uncertain. Trimming left V 0 bases short and J 9 bases short, with 3 bases between. Germline CDR1 and CDR2: LGHDT and YNNKEL (reference sequence). This CDR3 is built from 11 residues.

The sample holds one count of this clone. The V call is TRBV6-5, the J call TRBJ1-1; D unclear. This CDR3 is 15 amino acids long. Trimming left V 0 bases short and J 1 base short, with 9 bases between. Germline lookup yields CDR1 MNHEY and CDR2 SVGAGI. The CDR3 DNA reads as TGTGCCAGCAGTTACTCCCCAGTCCCGAACACTGAAGCTTTCTTT. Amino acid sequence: CASSYSPVPNTEAFF.

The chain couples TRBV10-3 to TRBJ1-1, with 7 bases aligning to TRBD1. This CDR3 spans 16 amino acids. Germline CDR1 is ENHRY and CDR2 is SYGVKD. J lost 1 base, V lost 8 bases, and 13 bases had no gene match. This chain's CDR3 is CAIGPRDSNPNTEAFF. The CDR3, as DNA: TGTGCCATCGGACCCCGGGACAGCAATCCGAACACTGAAGCTTTCTTT.

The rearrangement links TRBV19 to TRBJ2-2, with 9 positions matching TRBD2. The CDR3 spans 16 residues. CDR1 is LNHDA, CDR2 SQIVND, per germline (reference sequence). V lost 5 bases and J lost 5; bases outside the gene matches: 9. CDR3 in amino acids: CASSPYSGRWTGELFF. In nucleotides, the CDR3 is TGTGCCAGTAGTCCATATAGCGGGAGATGGACCGGGGAGCTGTTTTTT.